The T cell receptor (beta chain) under discussion was sequenced for a study of sequential checkpoint blockade in melanoma. Study-wide context: Patients were randomized 1:1 to nivolumab-then-ipilimumab or ipilimumab-then-nivolumab first-line. Maintenance nivolumab came after either treatment sequence.

Treatment here: randomized to nivolumab then ipilimumab (arm A) or the reverse (arm B). DNA-damaging chemotherapy had not been given to any patient beforehand. The CDR3 loop spans 16 amino acids. V was clipped by 0 bases and J by 6 bases; unmatched bases: 7. Germline loops: CDR1 LGHNA, CDR2 YSLEER. Sequenced by immunoSEQ multiplex PCR; TCRdb stores in-frame clones only, minus some. This table holds 30,000 or so clones, roughly 84% found once. Material: CD8+ T cells sorted from blood (inferred from file names), obtained from a patient given nivolumab and ipilimumab in sequence. This sequence originates from a human donor with melanoma. V usage is TRBV4-3 and J usage is TRBJ2-1; 8 bases agree with TRBD2. The chain's CDR3 is CASSQDEAGALNEQFF. CDR3 nucleotides: TGCGCCAGCAGCCAAGATGAAGCGGGGGCCCTCAATGAGCAGTTCTTC.